Sequencing of this T cell receptor (beta chain) was carried out in a study of beta chain features in type 1 diabetes. Study findings and constraints: Among type 1 diabetes patients, VDJ junctions had fewer insertions and more deletions.

The authors reverse transcribed all of the isolated RNA, so sequencing captured expressed TCRB transcripts. Each sample of naive, central memory or regulatory T cells had, on average, approximately 3.5 million reads. The protocol was immunoSEQ multiplex PCR, while the TCRdb copy is restricted to in-frame clones and leaves out a portion. Among about 900,000 clones, roughly 16% were seen once, and the ten largest hold around 0.02%. The purity of all sorted populations exceeded 98%. The V end was cut by 0 bases, the J end by 4 bases, with 24 bases between. CDR3 length: 19 amino acids. This clone was observed a few times. Antigen specificity is unknown.

This chain joins TRBV23-1 and TRBJ2-5, with a tentative D call TRBD2 (5 bases). TRBV23-1 is identified as an open reading frame with a role that is uncertain. This TCR came from a woman aged 18-30 years in good health. Sequenced: naive CD4+ T cells from blood. In DNA, the CDR3 is TGCGCCAGCAGTCAATCGGAGGTCAGCATACCTAGGGAGAGAGAGACCCAGTACTTC. This sequence encodes CASSQSEVSIPRERETQYF.